The clone carrying this T cell receptor (beta chain) was counted a few times. This entry belongs to a study of blood T cell repertoires in COVID-19. Looking at the study overall: Samples taken during acute and convalescent COVID-19 were collected in the United States, Italy and Spain.

Germline values: CDR1 MNHEY, CDR2 SVGAGI. The CDR3 covers 14 residues. The germline V and J ends were trimmed by 6 bases and 1 base, with 9 bases remaining between them. Seattle enrolled patients during active infection and tracked them longitudinally. Under the authors' procedure: Estimated nucleated cell counts came from reference gene primer amplification. Assay: immunoSEQ multiplex PCR; the TCRdb copy retains only in-frame clones and omits some. Clone size and the V and J calls come from that table; the DNA yielded D and trimming. The sample contains 300,000 to 350,000 clones, about 93% of which appear only once.

The chain is built from TRBV6-5 and TRBJ2-2; no definite D call. The sequence derives from a woman under 40 with COVID-19, enrolled during active disease. Sequenced material: peripheral blood. The CDR3: CASRSPGNTGELFF. Written as DNA, the CDR3 is TGTGCCAGCAGAAGCCCAGGGAACACCGGGGAGCTGTTTTTT.